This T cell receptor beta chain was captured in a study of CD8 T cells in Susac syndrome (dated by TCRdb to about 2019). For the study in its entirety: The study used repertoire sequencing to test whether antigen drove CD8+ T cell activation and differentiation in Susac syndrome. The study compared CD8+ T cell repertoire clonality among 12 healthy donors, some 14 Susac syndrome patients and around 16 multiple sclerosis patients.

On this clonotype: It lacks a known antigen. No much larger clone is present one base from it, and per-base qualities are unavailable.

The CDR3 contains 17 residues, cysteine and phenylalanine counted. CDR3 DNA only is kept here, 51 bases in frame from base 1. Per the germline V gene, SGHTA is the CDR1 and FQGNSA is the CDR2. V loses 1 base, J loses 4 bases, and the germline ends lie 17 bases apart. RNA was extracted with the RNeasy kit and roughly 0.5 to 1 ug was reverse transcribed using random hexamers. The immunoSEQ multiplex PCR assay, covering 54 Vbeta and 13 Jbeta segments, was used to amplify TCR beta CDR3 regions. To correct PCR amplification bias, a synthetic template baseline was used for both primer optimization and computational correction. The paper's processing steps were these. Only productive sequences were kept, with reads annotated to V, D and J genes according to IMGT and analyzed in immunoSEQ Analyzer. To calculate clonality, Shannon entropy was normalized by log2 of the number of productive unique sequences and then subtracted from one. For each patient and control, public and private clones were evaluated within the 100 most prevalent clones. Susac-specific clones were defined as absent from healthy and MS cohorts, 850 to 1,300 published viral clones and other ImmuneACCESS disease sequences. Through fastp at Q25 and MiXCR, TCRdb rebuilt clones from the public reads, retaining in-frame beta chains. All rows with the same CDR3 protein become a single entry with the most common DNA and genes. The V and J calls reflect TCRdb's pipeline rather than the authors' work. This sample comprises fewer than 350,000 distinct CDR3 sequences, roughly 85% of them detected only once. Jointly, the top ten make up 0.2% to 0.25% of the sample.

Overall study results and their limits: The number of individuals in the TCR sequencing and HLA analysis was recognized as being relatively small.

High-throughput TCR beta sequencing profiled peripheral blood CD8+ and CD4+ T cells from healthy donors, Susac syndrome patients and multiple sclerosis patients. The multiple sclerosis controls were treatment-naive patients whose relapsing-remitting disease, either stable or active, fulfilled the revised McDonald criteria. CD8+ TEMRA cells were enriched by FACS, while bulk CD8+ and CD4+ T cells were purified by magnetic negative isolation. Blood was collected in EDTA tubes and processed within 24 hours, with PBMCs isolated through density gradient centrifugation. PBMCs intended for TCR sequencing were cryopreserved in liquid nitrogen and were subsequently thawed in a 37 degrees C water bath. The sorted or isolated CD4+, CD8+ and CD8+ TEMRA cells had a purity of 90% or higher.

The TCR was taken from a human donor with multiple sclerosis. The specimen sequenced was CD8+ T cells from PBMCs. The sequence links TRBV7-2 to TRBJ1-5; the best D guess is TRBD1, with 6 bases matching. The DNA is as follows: TGTGCCAGCAGCTTAGAGGGGGGGCTTCTCCTGAATCAGCCCCAGCATTTT. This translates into CASSLEGGLLLNQPQHF.